This T cell receptor beta chain derives from a study of blood T cells in healthy people across ages. Study outcomes and limitations: Higher diversity and more naive CD4+ cells were features of long-lived donors, compared to aged donors. Naive T cell percentage showed a strong correlation with the diversity of TCR beta.

Healthy Caucasian individuals from Russia aged roughly 6 to 90 were enrolled as donors. Alongside a J-beta primer mix, a sample-barcoded 5' primer served in a second PCR lasting about 7 to 11 cycles. TCRdb reprocessed the 5' RACE reads via MiXCR and lists one record per CDR3 protein. Of 800,000 or so distinct CDR3 sequences detected, about 62% appear once; the ten largest clones hold roughly 25%. Between the trimmed V and J ends, which lost 5 bases and 6 bases, there was a span of 18 bases. Looked up from germline, CDR1 is SGHTA and CDR2 is FQGTGA. This CDR3 is built from 15 residues. About this clonotype itself: Its antigen remains unidentified.

Material for sequencing was blood. The chain couples TRBV7-3 to TRBJ2-3, with D possibly TRBD2 on 6 matching bases. The source is a man younger than 45 in good health. The CDR3 DNA follows: TGTGCCAGCAGCCCGTCGACTAGTTTGGCGGATACGCAGTATTTT. Encoded protein: CASSPSTSLADTQYF.